Each of the 14 T cell receptor beta chains below was sequenced from the same sample in a study of beta chain features in type 1 diabetes. Which antigens these TCRs recognize remains unknown. Overall study findings and caveats: Type 1 diabetes patients had moderately but significantly shorter TCRB CDR3s in all four CD4+ subsets.

Every bit of the isolated RNA underwent reverse transcription, so sequencing read expressed TCRB transcripts. Assay: immunoSEQ multiplex PCR; the TCRdb copy retains only in-frame clones and omits some. The table includes 150,000 to 170,000 clones, 10% detected once. Sequenced input: central memory CD4+ T cells from blood. The receptors come from a man aged 25-40 years with type 1 diabetes.

This clone was seen only a few times. The chain carries TRBV18 and TRBJ2-2; 9 nucleotides line up with TRBD2. With V trimmed by 3 bases and J by 6 bases, 2 bases remained unmatched. The CDR3 has 14 amino acids. Per germline, CDR1 KGHSH and CDR2 LQKENI. The CDR3 DNA sequence: TGTGCCAGCTCACCGGGACTAGCCGCCGGGGAGCTGTTTTTT. Residues: CASSPGLAAGELFF.

The rearrangement links TRBV4-3 to TRBJ2-7, with 11 nucleotides matching TRBD2. The CDR3 contains 15 residues. Germline V gene lookup returns CDR1 LGHNA and CDR2 YSLEER. V dropped 4 bases and J dropped 7; count of bases not matched to a gene: 9. CDR3 sequence: CASSLGTSGTSEQYF. The CDR3 region has the DNA TGCGCCAGCAGCCTGGGGACTAGCGGAACATCTGAGCAGTACTTC.

This clone was seen only a few times. The chain uses TRBV28 and TRBJ2-1, with TRBD1 as a possible D gene (5 bases). Trimming shortened V by 6 bases and J by 4 bases, and 19 bases separated the two germline ends. In germline, CDR1 is MDHEN, CDR2 SYDVKM. The CDR3 sequence is 16 residues long. The CDR3 reads CASSLPLSTVYNEQFF. The DNA of the CDR3 is TGTGCCAGCAGCCTACCCCTTTCGACAGTTTACAATGAGCAGTTCTTC.

This clone has just a few counts. V usage is TRBV29-1 and J usage is TRBJ2-6, with D unresolved. CDR1 and CDR2 from the germline V gene are SQVTM and ANQGSEA. V was shortened by 4 bases and J by 0 bases, with 28 bases between the two germline ends. The CDR3 runs 21 residues. This CDR3 is CSVALGSATHTLHSGANVLTF. The DNA of the CDR3 is TGCAGCGTTGCCCTAGGCTCGGCCACTCATACTCTTCACTCTGGGGCCAACGTCCTGACTTTC.

The rearrangement links TRBV10-3 to TRBJ2-7; no clear D gene. The ends were cut back, 0 bases at V and 10 bases at J, with 7 bases in the middle. The CDR3 runs 11 residues. From germline, CDR1 is ENHRY and CDR2 SYGVKD. This chain's CDR3 is CAISESESQYF. CDR3 in DNA: TGTGCCATCAGTGAGTCCGAGTCTCAGTACTTC.

This clone was detected a few times. V gene TRBV28 combines with J gene TRBJ2-7, with 9 positions matching TRBD1. CDR3 size: 14 residues. CDR1 is MDHEN and CDR2 is SYDVKM in the germline V gene. Losses at the gene ends were 6 bases for V and 6 bases for J; bases not matched to a gene: 9. In DNA, the CDR3 is TGTGCCAGCAGGGCCGGGACAGGGTTTTCCGAGCAGTACTTC. Its translation: CASRAGTGFSEQYF.

On this clone: At one boundary the junction diverges from the germline segment, which might be a read error. The same CDR3 also results from other DNA sequences found in this sample. The chain links TRBV18 to TRBJ2-7; TRBD1 aligns across 8 bases. The CDR3 extends over 14 amino acids. Looked up from germline, CDR1 is KGHSH and CDR2 is LQKENI. The DNA of the CDR3 is TGTGCCAGCTCACCACGACAGGGGACCTACGAGCAGTACTTT. Amino acids: CASSPRQGTYEQYF.

The genes are TRBV7-6 and TRBJ2-2; no clear D gene. V dropped 0 bases and J dropped 6 bases, with 14 bases sitting between them. Germline V CDR1 and CDR2: SGHVS, FNYEAQ. CDR3 size: 16 residues. Written as DNA, the CDR3 is TGTGCCAGCAGCTTAGCGCAGATTCAGGTGGCCGGGGAGCTGTTTTTT. Protein product: CASSLAQIQVAGELFF.

This clone came up a few times. The chain uses TRBV9 and TRBJ2-6; 11 nucleotides align to TRBD2. V lost 4 bases and J lost 2; bases outside the gene matches: 14. CDR3 length: 20 amino acids. Germline V gives CDR1 SGDLS, CDR2 YYNGEE. The CDR3: CASSPRWTSGSLAGANVLTF. The CDR3 bases are TGTGCCAGCAGCCCTCGCTGGACTAGCGGGTCCTTAGCTGGGGCCAACGTCCTGACTTTC.

The V gene is TRBV6-5, the J gene TRBJ2-3; maybe TRBD2 (5 bases). Germline loops: CDR1 MNHEY, CDR2 SVGAGI. This CDR3 region has 14 residues. Trimming took off 6 bases at V and 0 bases at J, with 10 bases between the two ends. The CDR3 loop reads CASRGGLSTDTQYF. The CDR3 DNA follows: TGTGCCAGCAGGGGCGGGCTTAGCACAGATACGCAGTATTTT.

This chain uses TRBV19 with TRBJ2-1; 7 bases map to TRBD1. Germline CDR1 LNHDA, CDR2 SQIVND (reference sequence). Losses at the gene ends were 10 bases for V and 4 bases for J; bases not matched to a gene: 7. The CDR3 length is 13 residues. CDR3 sequence reads: CAIRGGRYNEQFF. CDR3 bases: TGTGCCATACGAGGGGGCCGATACAATGAGCAGTTCTTC.

In its sample, this clone was seen a few times. V and J are TRBV28 and TRBJ1-5, with D unclear. CDR1 is MDHEN and CDR2 is SYDVKM in the germline V gene. The germline V and J ends were trimmed by 4 bases and 6 bases, with 7 bases remaining between them. This CDR3 comprises 12 residues. The CDR3 DNA reads as TGTGCCAGCAGTTCCGCGGGTCAGCCCCAGCATTTT. Its translation is CASSSAGQPQHF.

This clone was seen a handful of times. The V and J genes are TRBV2 and TRBJ1-5; D uncertain. This CDR3 spans 12 amino acids. Germline lookup yields CDR1 SNHLY and CDR2 FYNNEI. Trimming removed 9 bases from V and 0 bases from J, with 6 bases in between. CDR3 in DNA: TGTGCCAGTTCAATTAGCAATCAGCCCCAGCATTTT. Encoded protein: CASSISNQPQHF.

This clone was seen a handful of times. V gene TRBV29-1 combines with J gene TRBJ1-5; D might be TRBD1 (5 bases). The CDR3 length is 16 residues. The V end lost 4 bases, the J end lost 0 bases, and 16 bases lay between the germline ends. Germline V gene data show CDR1 as SQVTM and CDR2 as ANQGSEA. CDR3: CSVVPGDRYSNQPQHF. The CDR3 region has the DNA TGCAGCGTTGTTCCCGGCGACAGATATAGCAATCAGCCCCAGCATTTT.